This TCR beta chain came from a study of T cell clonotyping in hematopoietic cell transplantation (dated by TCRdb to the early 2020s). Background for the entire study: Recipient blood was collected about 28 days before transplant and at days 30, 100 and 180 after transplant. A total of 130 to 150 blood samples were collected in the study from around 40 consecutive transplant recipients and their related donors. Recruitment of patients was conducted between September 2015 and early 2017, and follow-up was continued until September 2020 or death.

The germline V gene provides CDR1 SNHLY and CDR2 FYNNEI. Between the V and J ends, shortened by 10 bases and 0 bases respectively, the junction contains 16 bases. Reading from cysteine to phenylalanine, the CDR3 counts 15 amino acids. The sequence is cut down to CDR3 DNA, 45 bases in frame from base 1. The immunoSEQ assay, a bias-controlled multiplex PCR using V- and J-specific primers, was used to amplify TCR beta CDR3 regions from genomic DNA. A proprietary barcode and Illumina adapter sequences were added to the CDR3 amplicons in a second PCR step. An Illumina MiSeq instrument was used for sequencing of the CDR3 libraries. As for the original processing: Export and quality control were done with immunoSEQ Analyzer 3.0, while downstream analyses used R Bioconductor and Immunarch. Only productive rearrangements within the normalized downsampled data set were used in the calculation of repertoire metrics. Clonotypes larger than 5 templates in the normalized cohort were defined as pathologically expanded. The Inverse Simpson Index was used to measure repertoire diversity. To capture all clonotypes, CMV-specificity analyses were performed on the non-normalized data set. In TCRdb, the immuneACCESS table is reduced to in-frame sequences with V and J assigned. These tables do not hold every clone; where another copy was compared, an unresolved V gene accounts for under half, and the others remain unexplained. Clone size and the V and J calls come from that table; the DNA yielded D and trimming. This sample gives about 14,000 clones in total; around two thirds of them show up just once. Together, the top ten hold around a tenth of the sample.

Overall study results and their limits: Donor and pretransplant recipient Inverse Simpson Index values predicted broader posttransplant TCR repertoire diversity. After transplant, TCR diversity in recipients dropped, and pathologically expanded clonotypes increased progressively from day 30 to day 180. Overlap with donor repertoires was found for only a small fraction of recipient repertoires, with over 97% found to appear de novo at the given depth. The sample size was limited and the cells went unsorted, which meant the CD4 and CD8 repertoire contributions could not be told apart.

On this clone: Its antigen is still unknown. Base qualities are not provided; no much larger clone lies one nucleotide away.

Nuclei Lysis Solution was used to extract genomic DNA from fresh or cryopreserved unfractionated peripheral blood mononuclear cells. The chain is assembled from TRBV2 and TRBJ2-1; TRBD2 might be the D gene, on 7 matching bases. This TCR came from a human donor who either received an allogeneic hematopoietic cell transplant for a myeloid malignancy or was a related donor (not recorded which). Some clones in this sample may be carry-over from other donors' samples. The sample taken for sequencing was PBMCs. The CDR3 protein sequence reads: CATRRGGGSYNEQFF. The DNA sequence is TGTGCCACCAGGCGCGGGGGCGGCTCCTACAATGAGCAGTTCTTC.